This T cell receptor beta chain was captured by sequencing in a study of blood T cell repertoires in COVID-19. V dropped 9 bases and J dropped 1 base, with 28 bases sitting between them. The CDR3 length is 18 residues. CDR1 is LNHDA and CDR2 is SQIVND in the germline V gene (reference sequence). Method: immunoSEQ multiplex PCR; TCRdb's copy keeps in-frame clones and lacks some. The sample carries approximately 90,000 clones, approximately 84% recorded once. The chain carries TRBV19 and TRBJ2-7, with a possible D match to TRBD1 (6 bases). This receptor was identified in a man between 60 and 75 years old with acute or convalescent COVID-19. Sequenced material: peripheral blood. CDR3 sequence reads: CARDIPYPYRVISYEQYF. For the CDR3, the DNA is TGTGCCAGGGACATCCCATACCCATACAGGGTTATATCCTACGAGCAGTACTTC.